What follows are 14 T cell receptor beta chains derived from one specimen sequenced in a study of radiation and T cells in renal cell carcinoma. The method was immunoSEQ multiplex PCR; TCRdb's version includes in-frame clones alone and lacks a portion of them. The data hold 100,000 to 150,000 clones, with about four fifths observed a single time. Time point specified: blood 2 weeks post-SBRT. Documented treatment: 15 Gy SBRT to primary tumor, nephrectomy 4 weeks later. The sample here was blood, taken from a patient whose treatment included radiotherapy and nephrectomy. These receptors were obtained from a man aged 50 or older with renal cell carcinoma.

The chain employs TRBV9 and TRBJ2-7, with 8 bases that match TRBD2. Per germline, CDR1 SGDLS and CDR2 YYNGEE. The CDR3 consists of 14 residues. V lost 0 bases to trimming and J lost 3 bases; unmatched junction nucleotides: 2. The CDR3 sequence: CASSVDTSGYEQYF. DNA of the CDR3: TGTGCCAGCAGCGTAGATACTAGCGGCTACGAGCAGTACTTC.

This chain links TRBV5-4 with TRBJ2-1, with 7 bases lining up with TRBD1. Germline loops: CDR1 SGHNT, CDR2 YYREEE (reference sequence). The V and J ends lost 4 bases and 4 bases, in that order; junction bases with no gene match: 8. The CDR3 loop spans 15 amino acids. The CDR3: CASSPGTVLYNEQFF. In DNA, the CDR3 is TGTGCCAGCAGCCCCGGGACAGTTTTGTACAATGAGCAGTTCTTC.

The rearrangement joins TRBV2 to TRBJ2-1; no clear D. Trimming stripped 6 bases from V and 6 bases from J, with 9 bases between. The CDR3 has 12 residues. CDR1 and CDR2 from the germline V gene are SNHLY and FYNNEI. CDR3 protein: CASSRQFNEQFF. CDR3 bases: TGTGCCAGCAGCCGACAATTCAATGAGCAGTTCTTC.

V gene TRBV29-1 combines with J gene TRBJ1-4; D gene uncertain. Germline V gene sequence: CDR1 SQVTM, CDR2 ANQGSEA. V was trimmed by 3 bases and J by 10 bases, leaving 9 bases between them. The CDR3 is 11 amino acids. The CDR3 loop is CSVERTGKLFF. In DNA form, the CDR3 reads TGCAGCGTTGAGAGGACGGGAAAACTGTTTTTT. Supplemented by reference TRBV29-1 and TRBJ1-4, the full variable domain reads SAVISQKPSRDICQRGTSLTIQCQVDSQVTMMFWYRQQPGQSLTLIATANQGSEATYESGFVIDKFPISRPNLTFSTLTVSNMSPEDSSIYLCSVERTGKLFFGSGTQLSVL.

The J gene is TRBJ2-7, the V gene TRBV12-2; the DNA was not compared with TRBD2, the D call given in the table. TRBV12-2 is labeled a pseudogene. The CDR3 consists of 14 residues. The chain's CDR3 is CASRREEYSYEQYF. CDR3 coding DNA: TGTGCAAGTCGCCGCGAAGAGTACTCCTACGAGCAGTACTTC.

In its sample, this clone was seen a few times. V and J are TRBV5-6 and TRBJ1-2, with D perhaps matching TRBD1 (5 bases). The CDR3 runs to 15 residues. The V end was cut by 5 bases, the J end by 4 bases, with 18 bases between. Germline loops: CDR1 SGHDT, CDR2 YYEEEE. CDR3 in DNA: TGTGCCAGCAGTGAAGCGACAGTGAGGGTCTATGGCTACACCTTC. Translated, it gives CASSEATVRVYGYTF.

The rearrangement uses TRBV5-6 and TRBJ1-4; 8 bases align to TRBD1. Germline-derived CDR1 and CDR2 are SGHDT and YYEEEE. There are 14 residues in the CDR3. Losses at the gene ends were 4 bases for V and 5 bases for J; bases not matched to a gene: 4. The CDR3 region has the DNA TGTGCCAGCAGCGGCAGGGGGCAGAATGAAAAACTGTTTTTT. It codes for CASSGRGQNEKLFF.

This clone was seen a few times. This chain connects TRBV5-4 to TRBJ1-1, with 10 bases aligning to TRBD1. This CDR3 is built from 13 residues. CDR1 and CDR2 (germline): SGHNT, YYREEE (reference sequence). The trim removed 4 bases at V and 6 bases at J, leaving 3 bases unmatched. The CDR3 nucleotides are TGTGCCAGCAGCCCCGGACAGGGGGCTGAAGCTTTCTTT. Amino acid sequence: CASSPGQGAEAFF. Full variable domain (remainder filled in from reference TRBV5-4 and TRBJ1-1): ETGVTQSPTHLIKTRGQQVTLRCSSQSGHNTVSWYQQALGQGPQFIFQYYREEENGRGNFPPRFSGLQFPNYSSELNVNALELDDSALYLCASSPGQGAEAFFGQGTRLTVV.

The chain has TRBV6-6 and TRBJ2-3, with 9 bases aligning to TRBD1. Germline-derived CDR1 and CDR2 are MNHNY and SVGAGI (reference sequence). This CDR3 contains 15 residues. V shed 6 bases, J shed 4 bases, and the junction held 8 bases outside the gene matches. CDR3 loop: CASRPGQGLSDTQYF. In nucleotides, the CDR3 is TGTGCCAGCAGGCCGGGACAGGGTCTCTCAGATACGCAGTATTTT.

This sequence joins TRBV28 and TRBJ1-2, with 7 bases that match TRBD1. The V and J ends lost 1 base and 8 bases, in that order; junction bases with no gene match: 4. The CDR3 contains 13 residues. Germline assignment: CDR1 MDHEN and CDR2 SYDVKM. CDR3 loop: CASSLSTGRGYTF. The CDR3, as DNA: TGTGCCAGCAGTTTATCGACAGGGCGAGGCTACACCTTC.

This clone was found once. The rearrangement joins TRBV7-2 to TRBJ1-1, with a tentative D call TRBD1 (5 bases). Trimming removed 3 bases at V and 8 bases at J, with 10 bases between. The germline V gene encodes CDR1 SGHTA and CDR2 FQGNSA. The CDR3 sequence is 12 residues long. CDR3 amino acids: CASSFGGVEAFF. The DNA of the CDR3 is TGTGCCAGCAGCTTTGGGGGGGTAGAAGCTTTCTTT. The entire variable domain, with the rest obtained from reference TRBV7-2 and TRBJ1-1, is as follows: GAGVSQSPSNKVTEKGKDVELRCDPISGHTALYWYRQSLGQGLEFLIYFQGNSAPDKSGLPSDRFSAERTGGSVSTLTIQRTQQEDSAVYLCASSFGGVEAFFGQGTRLTVV.

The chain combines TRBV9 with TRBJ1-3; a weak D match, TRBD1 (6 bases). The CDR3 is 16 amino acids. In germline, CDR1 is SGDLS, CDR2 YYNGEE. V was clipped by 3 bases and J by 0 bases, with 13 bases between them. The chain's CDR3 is CASSAQGHHSGNTIYF. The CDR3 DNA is TGTGCCAGCAGCGCTCAGGGACACCACTCTGGAAACACCATATATTTT.

The CDR3 DNA reads TGCGCCAGCAGCTCGGGACAGGGGACCTACGAGCAGTACTTC. Amino acids: CASSSGQGTYEQYF. The chain links TRBV5-1 to TRBJ2-7, with 10 bases matching TRBD1. The CDR3 sequence is 14 residues long. The germline V gene has CDR1 SGHRS and CDR2 YFSETQ. The junction had 2 bases not matched to a gene; V was cut back by 3 bases and J by 2 bases.

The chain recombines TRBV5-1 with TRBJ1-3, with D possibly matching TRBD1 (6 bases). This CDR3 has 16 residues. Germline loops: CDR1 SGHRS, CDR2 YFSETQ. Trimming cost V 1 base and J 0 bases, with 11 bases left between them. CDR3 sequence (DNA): TGCGCCAGCAGCTTGACAGGGTCTCTCTCTGGAAACACCATATATTTT. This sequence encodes CASSLTGSLSGNTIYF.